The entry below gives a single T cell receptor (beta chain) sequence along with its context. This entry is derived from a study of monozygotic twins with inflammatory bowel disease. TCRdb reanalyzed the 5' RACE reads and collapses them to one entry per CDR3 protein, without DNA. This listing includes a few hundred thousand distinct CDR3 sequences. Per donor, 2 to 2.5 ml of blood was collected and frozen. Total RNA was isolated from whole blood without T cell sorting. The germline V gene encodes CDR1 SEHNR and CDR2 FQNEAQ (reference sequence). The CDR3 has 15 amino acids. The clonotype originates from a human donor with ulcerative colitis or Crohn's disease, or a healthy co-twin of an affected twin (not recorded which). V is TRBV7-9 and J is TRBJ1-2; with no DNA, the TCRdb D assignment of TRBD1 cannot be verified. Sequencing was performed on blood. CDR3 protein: CASSPGGSSSYGYTF.